Below are 17 T cell receptor beta chains sequenced from a single sample in a study of blood T cells in healthy people across ages. Together with a sample-barcoded 5' primer, a J-beta primer mix was included in a second PCR lasting roughly 7 to 11 cycles. TCRdb analysed the 5' RACE reads with MiXCR anew, one entry per CDR3 protein. The top ten hold 41% of the sample, which has around 750,000 distinct CDR3 sequences, roughly 53% seen once. The sample was blood. The source is a man at least 80 years old in good health.

The sample holds a few counts of this clonotype. V is TRBV10-3 and J is TRBJ1-4; D gene uncertain. The CDR3 runs to 14 residues. Germline V gene data show CDR1 as ENHRY and CDR2 as SYGVKD. Trimming took off 6 bases at V and 3 bases at J, with 11 bases between the two ends. The DNA for the CDR3 is TGTGCCATCAGCGAGCGGGCAGCTAATGAAAAACTGTTTTTT. Encoded protein: CAISERAANEKLFF.

V usage is TRBV10-2 and J usage is TRBJ2-1, with D tentatively TRBD2 (6 bases). The CDR3 loop spans 12 amino acids. Trimming left V 10 bases short and J 12 bases short, with 19 bases between. The germline gives CDR1 WSHSY, CDR2 SAAADI. The CDR3 protein is CAIRPAGSPQFF. The CDR3 coding sequence is TGCGCCATCAGACCAGCGGGCTCCCCGCAGTTCTTC.

This clonotype was seen more than once but under ten times. The gene calls are TRBV3-1 and TRBJ2-7; 10 bases align to TRBD1. There are 15 residues in the CDR3. Germline CDR1 LGHDT, CDR2 YNNKEL (reference sequence). V trimming: 4 bases; J trimming: 0 bases; junction bases outside the gene matches: 3. In nucleotides, the CDR3 is TGTGCCAGCAGCCTAAGGACAGGGGGCTCCTACGAGCAGTACTTC. Translating gives CASSLRTGGSYEQYF.

This clonotype has a handful of counts. The chain joins TRBV21-1 to TRBJ2-3; the D call in the table, TRBD1, was not verified against the DNA. TRBV21-1 is labeled a pseudogene. CDR3 length equals 16 residues. CDR3 amino acids: CASSPRGGGVTDTQYF. The CDR3 coding sequence is TGTGCCAGCAGCCCCCGGGGTGGAGGGGTCACAGATACGCAGTATTTT.

This clonotype was observed a few times. The chain couples TRBV7-2 to TRBJ2-1; D is possibly TRBD2 (6 bases). Germline V gene lookup returns CDR1 SGHTA and CDR2 FQGNSA. Trimming stripped 1 base from V and 4 bases from J, with 11 bases between. CDR3 length: 15 amino acids. The CDR3 protein is CASSLVGRGYNEQFF. The CDR3 coding sequence is TGTGCCAGCAGCTTAGTAGGGCGGGGTTACAATGAGCAGTTCTTC.

This clonotype was counted a few times. The chain has TRBV20-1 and TRBJ2-1, with 7 bases matching TRBD2. CDR1 is DFQATT and CDR2 is SNEGSKA in the germline V gene (reference sequence). The CDR3 runs 12 residues. The junction had 6 bases not matched to a gene; V was cut back by 3 bases and J by 10 bases. The CDR3 sequence: CSASDRGVEQFF. In DNA, the CDR3 is TGCAGTGCTAGTGACCGGGGGGTAGAGCAGTTCTTC.

This chain links TRBV5-1 with TRBJ2-3; TRBD2 agrees at 9 bases. CDR1 and CDR2 (germline): SGHRS, YFSETQ. Trimming at V came to 1 base and at J to 14 bases, leaving 14 bases not matched to a gene. This CDR3 comprises 15 residues. The CDR3 loop reads CASSLSSGRHRDAYF. Here the CDR3 DNA reads TGCGCCAGCAGCTTGTCAAGCGGGAGGCACAGAGACGCGTATTTT.

The rearrangement uses TRBV12-3 or TRBV12-4 and TRBJ2-7; tentative D call: TRBD1 (6 bases). The CDR3 sequence is 13 residues long. V lost 6 bases and J lost 1, with 10 bases in between. The CDR3 DNA sequence: TGTGCCAGCAGGCGTGACAGGTCCTACGAGCAGTACTTC. Translation gives CASRRDRSYEQYF.

The chain is built from TRBV29-1 and TRBJ1-5; 11 positions agree with TRBD1. CDR1 is SQVTM and CDR2 is ANQGSEA in the germline V gene. Trimming cost V 4 bases and J 11 bases; bases outside gene matches: 10. This CDR3 comprises 14 residues. The CDR3 loop reads CSVGGQGASPAQHF. DNA for the CDR3: TGCAGCGTTGGAGGACAGGGGGCATCTCCGGCCCAGCATTTT.

J is TRBJ2-3 and V is TRBV5-1; possible D gene TRBD2, 6 bases. Germline V gene lookup returns CDR1 SGHRS and CDR2 YFSETQ. The CDR3 extends over 15 amino acids. The ends were cut back, 5 bases at V and 0 bases at J, with 13 bases in the middle. The DNA for the CDR3 is TGCGCCAGCAGAAGGGACTCTCCTAGCACAGATACGCAGTATTTT. Its protein is CASRRDSPSTDTQYF.

The chain recombines TRBV20-1 with TRBJ1-4; possibly TRBD1 for D (6 bases). The CDR3 sequence is 14 residues long. Trimming cost V 0 bases and J 7 bases, with 12 bases left between them. Germline CDR1 reads DFQATT; CDR2 reads SNEGSKA (reference sequence). CDR3 DNA: TGCAGTGCTAGAGATCGGGGGGCAAGTGAAAAACTGTTTTTT. Protein sequence: CSARDRGASEKLFF.

V usage is TRBV3-1 and J usage is TRBJ1-5; no clear D. Germline V gene sequence: CDR1 LGHDT, CDR2 YNNKEL (reference sequence). With 2 bases removed from V and 3 bases from J, the gap between germline ends came to 5 bases. The CDR3 loop spans 13 amino acids. CDR3 nucleotide sequence: TGTGCCAGCAGCCAACAGATCAATCAGCCCCAGCATTTT. This sequence encodes CASSQQINQPQHF.

This clonotype occurred a few times. The chain uses TRBV18 and TRBJ2-3, with D unresolved. With 3 bases removed from V and 3 bases from J, the gap between germline ends came to 7 bases. The CDR3 sequence is 13 residues long. Germline V CDR1 and CDR2: KGHSH, LQKENI. The CDR3 nucleotides are TGTGCCAGCTCACCCCGAGAGACAGATACGCAGTATTTT. Translation: CASSPRETDTQYF.

This rearrangement joins TRBV7-8 to TRBJ2-7; D is possibly TRBD1 (5 bases). This CDR3 is built from 14 residues. The ends were cut back, 6 bases at V and 7 bases at J, with 19 bases in the middle. Germline CDR1 and CDR2: SGHVS and FQNEAQ. The CDR3 DNA follows: TGTGCCAGCAGGCCCTCCAGGGTTTACAATGAGCAGTACTTC. Protein product: CASRPSRVYNEQYF.

V is TRBV5-1 and J is TRBJ2-3, with 8 bases lining up with TRBD2. This CDR3 is built from 17 residues. Losses at the gene ends were 4 bases for V and 0 bases for J; bases not matched to a gene: 10. CDR1 SGHRS and CDR2 YFSETQ come from the germline V gene. DNA of the CDR3: TGCGCCAGCAGCAGATACCTAGCGGGCGCTAGCACAGATACGCAGTATTTT. Its protein product is CASSRYLAGASTDTQYF.

This clonotype was detected only a few times. An end of the junction differs from the germline gene, which may be a read error. This chain connects TRBV6-1 to TRBJ2-7, with 12 nucleotides matching TRBD1. Germline V lookup: CDR1 MNHNS, CDR2 SASEGT. This CDR3 region has 15 residues. CDR3 nucleotide sequence: TGTGCCAGCAGCGAAGGGGGACAGGGGGCTTACGAGCAGTACTTC. It encodes CASSEGGQGAYEQYF.

The chain is built from TRBV28 and TRBJ2-7; 11 nucleotides agree with TRBD2. Germline V gives CDR1 MDHEN, CDR2 SYDVKM. With 5 bases clipped from V and 3 bases from J, the junction kept 6 bases outside the gene matches. The CDR3 consists of 15 residues. The chain's CDR3 is CASSQGLAGYYEQYF. CDR3 DNA: TGTGCCAGCAGTCAAGGACTAGCGGGCTACTACGAGCAGTACTTC.